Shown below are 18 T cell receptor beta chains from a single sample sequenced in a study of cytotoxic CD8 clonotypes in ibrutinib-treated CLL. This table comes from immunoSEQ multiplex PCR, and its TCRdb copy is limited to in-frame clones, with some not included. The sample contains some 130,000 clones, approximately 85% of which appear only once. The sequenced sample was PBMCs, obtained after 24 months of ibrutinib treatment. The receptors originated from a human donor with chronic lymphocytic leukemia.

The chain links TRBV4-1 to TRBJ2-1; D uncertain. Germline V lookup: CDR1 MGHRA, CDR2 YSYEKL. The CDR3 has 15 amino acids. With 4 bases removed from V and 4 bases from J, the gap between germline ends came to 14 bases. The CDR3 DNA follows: TGCGCCAGCAGCCTGACCGGGTCTACTTACAATGAGCAGTTCTTC. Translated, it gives CASSLTGSTYNEQFF.

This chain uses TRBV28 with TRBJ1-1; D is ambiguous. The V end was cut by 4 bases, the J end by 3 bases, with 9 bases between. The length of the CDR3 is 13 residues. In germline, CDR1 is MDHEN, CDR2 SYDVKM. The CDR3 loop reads CASSSPPYTEAFF. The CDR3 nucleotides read TGTGCCAGCAGTTCCCCCCCTTACACTGAAGCTTTCTTT.

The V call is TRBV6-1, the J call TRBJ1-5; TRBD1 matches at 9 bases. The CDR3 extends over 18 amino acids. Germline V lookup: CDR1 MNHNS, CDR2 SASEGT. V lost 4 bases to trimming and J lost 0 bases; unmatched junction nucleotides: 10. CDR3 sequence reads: CASSATGQGLRSNQPQHF. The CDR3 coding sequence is TGTGCCAGCAGTGCCACGGGACAGGGTTTACGTAGCAATCAGCCCCAGCATTTT.

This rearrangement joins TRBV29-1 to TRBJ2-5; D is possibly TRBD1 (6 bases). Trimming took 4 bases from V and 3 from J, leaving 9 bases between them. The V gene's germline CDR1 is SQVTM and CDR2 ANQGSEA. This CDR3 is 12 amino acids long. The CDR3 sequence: CSVVAGEETQYF. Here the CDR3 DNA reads TGCAGCGTTGTAGCAGGGGAAGAGACCCAGTACTTC.

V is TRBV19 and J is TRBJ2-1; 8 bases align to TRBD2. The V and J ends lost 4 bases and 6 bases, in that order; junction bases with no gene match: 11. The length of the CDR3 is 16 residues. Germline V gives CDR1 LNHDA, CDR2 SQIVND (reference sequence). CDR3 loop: CASSSVAGKDSNEQFF. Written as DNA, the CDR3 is TGTGCCAGTAGTAGTGTAGCGGGAAAAGACTCCAATGAGCAGTTCTTC.

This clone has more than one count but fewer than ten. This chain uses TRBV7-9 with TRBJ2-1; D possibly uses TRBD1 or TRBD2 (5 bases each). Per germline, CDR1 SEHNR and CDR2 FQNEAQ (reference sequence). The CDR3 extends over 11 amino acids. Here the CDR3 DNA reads TGTTGGGAGAGAGGGGACAATGAGCAGTTCTTC. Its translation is CWERGDNEQFF.

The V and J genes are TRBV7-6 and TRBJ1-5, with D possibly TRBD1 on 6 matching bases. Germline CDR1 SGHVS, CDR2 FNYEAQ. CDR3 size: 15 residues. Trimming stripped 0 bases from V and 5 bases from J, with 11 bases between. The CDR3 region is CASSLAAGGDQPQHF. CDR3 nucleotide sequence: TGTGCCAGCAGCTTAGCGGCTGGGGGCGATCAGCCCCAGCATTTT.

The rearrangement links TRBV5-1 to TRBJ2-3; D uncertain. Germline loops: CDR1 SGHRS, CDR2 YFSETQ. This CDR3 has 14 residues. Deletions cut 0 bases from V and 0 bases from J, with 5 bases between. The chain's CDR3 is CASSLGHSTDTQYF. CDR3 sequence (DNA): TGCGCCAGCAGCTTGGGACACAGCACAGATACGCAGTATTTT.

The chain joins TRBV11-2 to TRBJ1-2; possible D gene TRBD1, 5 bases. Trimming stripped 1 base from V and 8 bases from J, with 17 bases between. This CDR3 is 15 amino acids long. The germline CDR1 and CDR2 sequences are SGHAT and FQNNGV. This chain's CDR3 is CASSLALGQGAGYTF. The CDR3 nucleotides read TGTGCCAGCAGCTTAGCGTTGGGGCAGGGTGCGGGCTACACCTTC.

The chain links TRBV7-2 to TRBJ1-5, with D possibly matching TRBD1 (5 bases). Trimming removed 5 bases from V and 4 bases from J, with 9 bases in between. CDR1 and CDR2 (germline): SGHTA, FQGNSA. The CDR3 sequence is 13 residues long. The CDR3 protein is CASSPQGNQPQHF. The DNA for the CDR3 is TGTGCCAGCAGCCCGCAGGGTAATCAGCCCCAGCATTTT.

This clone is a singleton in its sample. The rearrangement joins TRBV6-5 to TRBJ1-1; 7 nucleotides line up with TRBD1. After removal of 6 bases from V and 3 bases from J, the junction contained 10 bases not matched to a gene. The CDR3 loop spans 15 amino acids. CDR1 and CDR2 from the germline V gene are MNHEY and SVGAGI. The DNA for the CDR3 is TGTGCCAGCAGAACTACCGGGACAGCTTACACTGAAGCTTTCTTT. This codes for CASRTTGTAYTEAFF.

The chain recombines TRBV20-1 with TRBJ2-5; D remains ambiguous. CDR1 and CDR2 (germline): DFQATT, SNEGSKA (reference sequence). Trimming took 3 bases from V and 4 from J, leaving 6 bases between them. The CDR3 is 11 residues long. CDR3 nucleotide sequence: TGCAGTGCTAGTGCTCGAGAGACCCAGTACTTC. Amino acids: CSASARETQYF.

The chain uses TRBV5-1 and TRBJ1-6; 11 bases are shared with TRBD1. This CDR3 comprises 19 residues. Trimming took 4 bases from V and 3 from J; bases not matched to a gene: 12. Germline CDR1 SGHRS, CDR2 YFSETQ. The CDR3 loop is CASSAGQGASGVYNSPLHF. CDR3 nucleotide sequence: TGCGCCAGCAGCGCCGGACAGGGGGCGTCGGGGGTCTATAATTCACCCCTCCACTTT.

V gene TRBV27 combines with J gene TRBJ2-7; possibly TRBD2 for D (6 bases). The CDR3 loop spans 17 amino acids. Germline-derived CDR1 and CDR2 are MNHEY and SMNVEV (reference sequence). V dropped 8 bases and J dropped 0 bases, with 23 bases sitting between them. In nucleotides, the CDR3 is TGTGCCAGCCTAAGCAGAGGCGGGACTCCGAGCTCCTACGAGCAGTACTTC. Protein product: CASLSRGGTPSSYEQYF.

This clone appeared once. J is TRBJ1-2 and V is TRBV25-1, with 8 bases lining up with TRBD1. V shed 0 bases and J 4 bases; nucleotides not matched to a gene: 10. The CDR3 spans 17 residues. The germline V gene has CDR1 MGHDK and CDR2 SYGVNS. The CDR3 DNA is TGTGCCAGCAGTGAATATAGGTCAGGACAGGGCTTCTATGGCTACACCTTC. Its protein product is CASSEYRSGQGFYGYTF.

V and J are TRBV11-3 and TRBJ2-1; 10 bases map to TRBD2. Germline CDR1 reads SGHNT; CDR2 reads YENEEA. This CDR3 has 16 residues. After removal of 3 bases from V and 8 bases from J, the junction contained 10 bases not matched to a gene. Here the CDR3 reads CASSLASGSTLDEQFF. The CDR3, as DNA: TGTGCCAGCAGCTTGGCTAGCGGGAGTACACTGGATGAGCAGTTCTTC.

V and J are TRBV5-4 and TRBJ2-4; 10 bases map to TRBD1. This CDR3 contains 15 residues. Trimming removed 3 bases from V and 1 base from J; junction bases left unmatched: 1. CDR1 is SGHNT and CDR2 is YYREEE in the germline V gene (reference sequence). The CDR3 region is CASSSGQGAKNIQYF. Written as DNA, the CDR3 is TGTGCCAGCAGCTCGGGACAGGGGGCCAAAAACATTCAGTACTTC.

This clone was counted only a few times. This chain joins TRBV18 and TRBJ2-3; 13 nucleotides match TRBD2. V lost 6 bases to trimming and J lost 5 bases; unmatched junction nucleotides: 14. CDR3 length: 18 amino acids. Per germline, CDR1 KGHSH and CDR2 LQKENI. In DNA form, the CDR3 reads TGTGCCAGCTCCCTGAGACTAGCGGGGGGTGCCGGGGGAGATACGCAGTATTTT. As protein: CASSLRLAGGAGGDTQYF.